A single sample is the source of the 20 T cell receptor beta chains below, sequenced in a study of regulatory T cells in long-lasting Graves disease. iRepertoire HTBI primers and Arm-PCR of CDR3 regions built TCR beta libraries. MiXCR was run by TCRdb on the multiplex PCR reads, yielding one entry per CDR3 protein. The sample yields roughly 380,000 distinct CDR3 sequences, over 15% seen once. Time point in this sample: newly diagnosed GD, antithyroid drugs for less than 3 months. Making the TCR library involved RNA that had been extracted from PBMCs. The data also belong to a second study, concerning T cells in Graves' hyperthyroidism and ophthalmopathy.

The source was peripheral blood mononuclear cells (PBMCs), collected at new diagnosis, from a patient treated with antithyroid drugs. The source is a man aged 40-49 years with Graves disease.

This clonotype was counted many times. The chain uses TRBV12-3 or TRBV12-4 and TRBJ1-1; D gene ambiguous. The CDR3 has 13 residues. The V end was cut by 1 base, the J end by 5 bases, with 8 bases between. The CDR3 coding sequence is TGTGCCAGCAGTTTAGAATCGGGGACTGAAGCTTTCTTT. It encodes CASSLESGTEAFF.

The sample holds many counts of this clonotype. V and J are TRBV20-1 and TRBJ1-2; D is ambiguous. The CDR3 runs to 15 residues. V lost 4 bases and J 3 bases, leaving 18 bases between the germline ends. Germline CDR1 DFQATT, CDR2 SNEGSKA (reference sequence). CDR3 residues: CSAILPIGADYGYTF. The CDR3 DNA is TGCAGTGCTATTCTGCCGATTGGAGCGGACTATGGCTACACCTTC.

Concerning this clonotype: Since a much larger clone is just one base distant, this may be a read error. The chain carries TRBV4-3 and TRBJ1-1; no firm D call. Looked up from germline, CDR1 is LGHNA and CDR2 is YSLEER. This CDR3 has 16 amino acids. CDR3: CVSSLSRGSMNTEAFF. The CDR3 DNA follows: TGCGTCAGCAGCCTAAGCCGTGGGAGTATGAACACTGAAGCTTTCTTT.

This clonotype has at least ten counts. The chain recombines TRBV2 with TRBJ2-3, with 7 bases that match TRBD1. The J segment lost 2 bases and the V segment lost 0 bases, leaving 5 bases of the junction unmatched. The CDR3 loop spans 16 amino acids. Per the germline V gene, CDR1 is SNHLY and CDR2 is FYNNEI. This CDR3 reads CASSEATGYVTDTQYF. CDR3 DNA sequence: TGTGCCAGCAGTGAAGCGACAGGGTACGTCACAGATACGCAGTATTTT.

A remark on this clonotype: A much larger clone is a single base away; this may be a read error. The gene calls are TRBV6-2 or TRBV6-3 and TRBJ2-7; TRBD2 matches 11 bases. Per the germline V gene, CDR1 is MNHEY and CDR2 is SVGEGT. The J segment lost 5 bases and the V segment lost 8 bases, leaving 11 bases of the junction unmatched. The CDR3 has 15 amino acids. CDR3 coding DNA: TGTGCCAGCGCTAAGGGGACTAGCGGTTCCCACGAGCAGTACTTC. As protein: CASAKGTSGSHEQYF.

This clonotype was observed at least ten times. This chain uses TRBV19 with TRBJ2-1, with 8 positions matching TRBD2. The germline gives CDR1 LNHDA, CDR2 SQIVND (reference sequence). This CDR3 comprises 15 residues. V lost 6 bases and J lost 6; bases outside the gene matches: 10. As DNA, the CDR3 is TGTGCCAGTAGCCTACTTGGCGGGGGGACCAATGAGCAGTTCTTC. Translation: CASSLLGGGTNEQFF.

This clonotype was picked up many times. The chain has TRBV30 and TRBJ1-6; 10 bases match TRBD1. Looked up from germline, CDR1 is GTSNPN and CDR2 is SVGIG (reference sequence). V was clipped by 8 bases and J by 11 bases; unmatched bases: 12. CDR3 length: 14 residues. CDR3: CAVHSGTGATPLHF. The CDR3 DNA reads as TGTGCCGTACACTCCGGGACAGGGGCGACACCCCTCCACTTT. The whole variable domain, filled in from reference TRBV30 and TRBJ1-6, reads SQTIHQWPATLVQPVGSPLSLECTVEGTSNPNLYWYRQAAGRGLQLLFYSVGIGQISSEVPQNLSASRPQDRQFILSSKKLLLSDSGFYLCAVHSGTGATPLHFGNGTRLTVT.

This clonotype was recorded at least ten times. The chain carries TRBV5-1 and TRBJ2-5, with D perhaps matching TRBD2 (7 bases). V was shortened by 7 bases and J by 5 bases, with 18 bases between the two germline ends. Germline V CDR1 and CDR2: SGHRS, YFSETQ. This CDR3 contains 14 residues. CDR3 in DNA: TGCGCCAGCCGCCTTCGAGGGGGGGCTGAGACCCAGTACTTC. Its protein is CASRLRGGAETQYF.

The CDR3 loop is CASSVEPLSHGYTF. The CDR3 region has the DNA TGTGCCAGCAGCGTAGAACCCCTCTCGCATGGCTACACCTTC. The V and J genes are TRBV9 and TRBJ1-2, with D hard to call. This CDR3 has 14 residues. Germline V gene data show CDR1 as SGDLS and CDR2 as YYNGEE. Trimming took off 0 bases at V and 6 bases at J, with 12 bases between the two ends.

This clonotype was found many times. The chain is built from TRBV7-2 and TRBJ2-6; D not resolved. Germline lookup yields CDR1 SGHTA and CDR2 FQGNSA. The V end was cut by 3 bases, the J end by 0 bases, with 3 bases between. The length of the CDR3 is 14 residues. The CDR3 is CASSFLSGANVLTF. Written as DNA, the CDR3 is TGTGCCAGCAGCTTCCTCTCTGGGGCCAACGTCCTGACTTTC.

The V call is TRBV20-1, the J call TRBJ2-5; 7 nucleotides align to TRBD2. The length of the CDR3 is 13 residues. Looked up from germline, CDR1 is DFQATT and CDR2 is SNEGSKA (reference sequence). V was pared by 1 base and J by 5 bases, with 4 bases of the junction left unmatched. The CDR3 region has the DNA TGCAGTGCTAGAGCTAGCGGTCGGGAGACCCAGTACTTC. Encoded protein: CSARASGRETQYF.

This clonotype was observed at least ten times. The chain carries TRBV25-1 and TRBJ1-3; TRBD1 matches at 9 bases. Trimming took 3 bases from V and 1 from J; bases not matched to a gene: 1. The CDR3 contains 15 residues. From germline, CDR1 is MGHDK and CDR2 SYGVNS. As DNA, the CDR3 is TGTGCCAGCAGTGACGACAGGGGGTCTGGAAACACCATATATTTT. The encoded protein is CASSDDRGSGNTIYF.

This clonotype came up many times. The chain couples TRBV6-2 or TRBV6-3 to TRBJ1-1; D unclear. In germline, CDR1 is MNHEY, CDR2 SVGEGT. Between the trimmed V and J ends, which lost 2 bases and 11 bases, there was a span of 9 bases. The CDR3 is 11 amino acids. CDR3 nucleotides: TGTGCCAGCAGTTACCGAAAAGTGGCTTTCTTT. Translation gives CASSYRKVAFF.

This clonotype was seen ten or more times. The CDR3 region is CASSPLAGTQYF. Written as DNA, the CDR3 is TGTGCCAGCAGCCCATTGGCCGGGACCCAGTACTTC. The V gene is TRBV2, the J gene TRBJ2-5; D not certain. Germline V CDR1 and CDR2: SNHLY, FYNNEI. Trimming pared 6 bases from V and 7 bases from J, leaving 12 bases between. This CDR3 contains 12 residues.

This clonotype has just a few counts. The chain joins TRBV5-1 to TRBJ2-2; D remains ambiguous. The germline V gene encodes CDR1 SGHRS and CDR2 YFSETQ. Between the trimmed V and J ends, which lost 5 bases and 2 bases, there was a span of 10 bases. CDR3 size: 14 residues. CDR3 in amino acids: CASRFTSNTGELFF. The CDR3 bases are TGCGCCAGCAGGTTTACAAGCAACACCGGGGAGCTGTTTTTT.

This clonotype was recorded a few times. The chain joins TRBV14 to TRBJ2-5; either TRBD1 or TRBD2 may fit D (5 bases each). CDR3 size: 14 residues. V shed 2 bases and J shed 5 bases, with 12 bases lying between them. Germline V lookup: CDR1 SGHDN, CDR2 FVKESK. The CDR3: CASSQFLRGETQYF. The CDR3, as DNA: TGTGCCAGCAGCCAATTCCTGAGGGGCGAGACCCAGTACTTC.

The chain is built from TRBV6-1 and TRBJ2-3; D gene ambiguous. CDR1 MNHNS and CDR2 SASEGT come from the germline V gene. The CDR3 has 13 amino acids. Between the trimmed V and J ends, which lost 8 bases and 2 bases, there was a span of 11 bases. CDR3 sequence: CASRYGHTDTQYF. CDR3 nucleotides: TGTGCCAGCCGGTATGGGCACACAGATACGCAGTATTTT.

This clonotype was counted many times. The V call is TRBV28, the J call TRBJ2-7; possibly TRBD1 or TRBD2 for D (5 bases each). This CDR3 spans 11 amino acids. Germline V gene sequence: CDR1 MDHEN, CDR2 SYDVKM. Trimming cost V 6 bases and J 7 bases, with 10 bases left between them. The CDR3 reads CASSLGTEQYF. The CDR3 nucleotides read TGTGCCAGCAGCCTCGGGACGGAGCAGTACTTC.

This chain connects TRBV29-1 to TRBJ1-1; 8 positions agree with TRBD1. This CDR3 has 13 residues. The V gene end was trimmed by 1 base and the J gene end by 10 bases; junction bases not matched to a gene: 8. The germline V gene encodes CDR1 SQVTM and CDR2 ANQGSEA. For the CDR3, the DNA is TGCAGCGTTGAAGGTCGGGGCAGGGGGCGAGCTTTCTTT. It encodes CSVEGRGRGRAFF.

This clonotype was counted many times. The V gene is TRBV6-5, the J gene TRBJ2-3; the match to TRBD2 covers 11 bases. The CDR3 contains 16 residues. Germline loops: CDR1 MNHEY, CDR2 SVGAGI. V shed 2 bases, J shed 4 bases, and the junction held 5 bases outside the gene matches. This CDR3 reads CASSYPTSGGSDTQYF. CDR3 bases: TGTGCCAGCAGTTACCCAACTAGCGGGGGTTCAGATACGCAGTATTTT.